A single sample gave rise to the 13 T cell receptor beta chains below, sequenced in a study of control samples from healthy donors and cancer patients. Generated by immunoSEQ multiplex PCR, the TCRdb table keeps only in-frame clones and is missing some. The sample yields under 150,000 clones, around 96% seen once. The sample was blood. The receptors come from a man aged 25-45 years in good health.

This sequence joins TRBV7-2 and TRBJ2-1, with 7 bases identical to TRBD2. V was pared by 2 bases and J by 2 bases, with 12 bases of the junction left unmatched. The CDR3 sequence is 18 residues long. Per germline, CDR1 SGHTA and CDR2 FQGNSA. The CDR3 sequence: CASSLTGGGTLAYNEQFF. The CDR3 nucleotides are TGTGCCAGCAGCTTAACCGGCGGGGGTACGCTCGCCTACAATGAGCAGTTCTTC. Variable domain in full (rest from reference TRBV7-2 and TRBJ2-1): GAGVSQSPSNKVTEKGKDVELRCDPISGHTALYWYRQSLGQGLEFLIYFQGNSAPDKSGLPSDRFSAERTGGSVSTLTIQRTQQEDSAVYLCASSLTGGGTLAYNEQFFGPGTRLTVL.

This CDR3 is CASSLMTVPNTEAFF. In DNA form, the CDR3 reads TGTGCCAGCAGCTTAATGACGGTTCCTAACACTGAAGCTTTCTTT. The chain carries TRBV7-2 and TRBJ1-1; D gene ambiguous. Germline V gene data show CDR1 as SGHTA and CDR2 as FQGNSA. The CDR3 is 15 amino acids. Trimming left V 2 bases short and J 2 bases short, with 12 bases between.

This rearrangement joins TRBV7-9 to TRBJ2-7, with 7 bases matching TRBD1. With 5 bases clipped from V and 5 bases from J, the junction kept 3 bases outside the gene matches. The CDR3 sequence is 12 residues long. Germline values: CDR1 SEHNR, CDR2 FQNEAQ (reference sequence). The CDR3 is CASSQQGNEQYF. As DNA, the CDR3 is TGTGCCAGCAGCCAACAGGGGAACGAGCAGTACTTC.

CDR3 in amino acids: CASSWTGKYSNQPQHF. DNA of the CDR3: TGTGCCAGCAGTTGGACAGGGAAGTATAGCAATCAGCCCCAGCATTTT. This sequence joins TRBV2 and TRBJ1-5; 8 positions agree with TRBD1. The V and J ends lost 5 bases and 0 bases, in that order; junction bases with no gene match: 6. The CDR3 has 16 residues. Germline V gives CDR1 SNHLY, CDR2 FYNNEI.

V is TRBV18 and J is TRBJ1-1; tentatively, D is TRBD1 (6 bases). Germline V gene data show CDR1 as KGHSH and CDR2 as LQKENI. CDR3 size: 14 residues. Trimming took 1 base from V and 5 from J, leaving 11 bases between them. As DNA, the CDR3 is TGTGCCAGCTCACCACAAAGGGGGACGACTGAAGCTTTCTTT. The encoded protein is CASSPQRGTTEAFF.

This chain links TRBV5-5 with TRBJ1-1; D not certain. Trimming cost V 4 bases and J 5 bases, with 15 bases left between them. CDR1 and CDR2 from the germline V gene are SGHKS and YYEKEE (reference sequence). The CDR3 sequence is 14 residues long. DNA of the CDR3: TGTGCCAGCAGCAACGAGAGTGGGGAAACTGAAGCTTTCTTT. Encoded protein: CASSNESGETEAFF.

This clone was observed once. The rearrangement joins TRBV7-9 to TRBJ1-1, with a weak D call TRBD1 (6 bases). In germline, CDR1 is SEHNR, CDR2 FQNEAQ (reference sequence). This CDR3 has 12 residues. The ends were cut back, 7 bases at V and 7 bases at J, with 13 bases in the middle. CDR3: CASTTGSLEAFF. CDR3 nucleotides: TGTGCCAGCACCACAGGGTCTCTTGAAGCTTTCTTT.

J is TRBJ1-5 and V is TRBV30; 7 nucleotides align to TRBD1. The V segment lost 2 bases and the J segment 2 bases; nucleotides outside the gene matches: 9. The CDR3 runs 16 residues. The germline gives CDR1 GTSNPN, CDR2 SVGIG (reference sequence). CDR3 DNA sequence: TGTGCCTGGAGTCCCCGCCTGGGACAGCGCAATCAGCCCCAGCATTTT. This translates into CAWSPRLGQRNQPQHF.

The chain carries TRBV5-1 and TRBJ1-1; D is uncertain. CDR1 and CDR2 from the germline V gene are SGHRS and YFSETQ. The CDR3 runs to 14 residues. The V end was cut by 0 bases, the J end by 4 bases, with 10 bases between. The CDR3 coding sequence is TGCGCCAGCAGCTTGGACAGCGCCGCCACTGAAGCTTTCTTT. Translated, it gives CASSLDSAATEAFF.

The chain carries TRBV30 and TRBJ1-6; D perhaps matches TRBD1 (5 bases). The germline gives CDR1 GTSNPN, CDR2 SVGIG (reference sequence). CDR3 size: 14 residues. Trimming took off 5 bases at V and 7 bases at J, with 15 bases between the two ends. CDR3 DNA sequence: TGTGCCTGGGGAGCCGGGACTTGGAATTCACCCCTCCACTTT. Translated, it gives CAWGAGTWNSPLHF.

The CDR3 is CASSPGLNTEAFF. Here the CDR3 DNA reads TGTGCCAGCAGCCCCGGACTCAACACTGAAGCTTTCTTT. The rearrangement uses TRBV14 and TRBJ1-1; D is ambiguous. Germline V lookup: CDR1 SGHDN, CDR2 FVKESK. This CDR3 is 13 amino acids long. With 4 bases removed from V and 2 bases from J, the gap between germline ends came to 8 bases.

V usage is TRBV19 and J usage is TRBJ1-2, with D tentatively TRBD1 (5 bases). The CDR3 has 16 amino acids. V was clipped by 6 bases and J by 0 bases, with 17 bases between them. Germline V gene data show CDR1 as LNHDA and CDR2 as SQIVND (reference sequence). The CDR3 region has the DNA TGTGCCAGTAGCATGGGACGGCCATCTTCTAACTATGGCTACACCTTC. Its translation is CASSMGRPSSNYGYTF. Looking up the rest from reference TRBV19 and TRBJ1-2 gives the full variable domain: DGGITQSPKYLFRKEGQNVTLSCEQNLNHDAMYWYRQDPGQGLRLIYYSQIVNDFQKGDIAEGYSVSREKKESFPLTVTSAQKNPTAFYLCASSMGRPSSNYGYTFGSGTRLTVV.

The chain carries TRBV29-1 and TRBJ2-7; D possibly uses TRBD1 or TRBD2 (7 bases each). The ends were cut back, 4 bases at V and 4 bases at J, with 11 bases in the middle. The CDR3 has 12 amino acids. In germline, CDR1 is SQVTM, CDR2 ANQGSEA. The CDR3 sequence: CSVAGGGYEQYF. The CDR3 region has the DNA TGCAGCGTTGCAGGGGGGGGATACGAGCAGTACTTC.